The 29 T cell receptor beta chains given below trace back to one sample, sequenced in a study of T cells in localized non-small cell lung cancer (dated by TCRdb to 2018 to 2020). The method was the immunoSEQ multiplex PCR assay. TCRdb holds this immuneACCESS table with in-frame rearrangements only. Some clones are missing; in checked studies, unresolved V genes explain under half, and the rest has no known cause. The sample has fewer than 25,000 clones on record, roughly 88% of them singletons. The ten largest clones capture roughly 6.2% of the sample. The material sequenced was PBMCs, taken before any cancer treatment. The receptors were gathered from a man between 40 and 70 years old with stage II lung adenocarcinoma.

The chain recombines TRBV27 with TRBJ1-1, with TRBD1 as a possible D gene (5 bases). Between the trimmed V and J ends, which lost 1 base and 1 base, there was a span of 10 bases. The CDR3 loop spans 15 amino acids. From germline, CDR1 is MNHEY and CDR2 SMNVEV (reference sequence). The CDR3 DNA reads as TGTGCCAGCAGTTTATTAGGGGCGTCGAACACTGAAGCTTTCTTT. As protein: CASSLLGASNTEAFF.

The rearrangement joins TRBV5-8 to TRBJ2-2; D call uncertain. CDR1 and CDR2 from the germline V gene are SGHTS and YDEGEE. Trimming left V 6 bases short and J 4 bases short, with 16 bases between. CDR3 length: 15 residues. CDR3 protein: CASTLWAVITGELFF. The DNA for the CDR3 is TGTGCCAGCACTCTTTGGGCGGTGATCACCGGGGAGCTGTTTTTT. Complete variable domain (other parts from reference TRBV5-8 and TRBJ2-2): EAGVTQSPTHLIKTRGQQATLRCSPISGHTSVYWYQQALGLGLQFLLWYDEGEERNRGNFPPRFSGRQFPNYSSELNVNALELEDSALYLCASTLWAVITGELFFGEGSRLTVL.

This chain links TRBV6-5 with TRBJ1-5; maybe TRBD1 (6 bases). V lost 3 bases to trimming and J lost 0 bases, with 9 bases between them. CDR3 length equals 15 residues. In germline, CDR1 is MNHEY, CDR2 SVGAGI. In DNA form, the CDR3 reads TGTGCCAGCAGTTATACAGGGAATAGCAATCAGCCCCAGCATTTT. Protein: CASSYTGNSNQPQHF.

The V call is TRBV30, the J call TRBJ1-1, with D maybe TRBD1 (5 bases). From germline, CDR1 is GTSNPN and CDR2 SVGIG (reference sequence). There are 14 residues in the CDR3. V lost 2 bases to trimming and J lost 1 base, with 11 bases between them. The CDR3 is CAWSWRGRNTEAFF. The CDR3 DNA reads as TGTGCCTGGAGTTGGAGGGGAAGGAACACTGAAGCTTTCTTT.

V usage is TRBV6-5 and J usage is TRBJ1-1; D remains ambiguous. Trimming took off 4 bases at V and 5 bases at J, with 11 bases between the two ends. The CDR3 is 13 residues long. From germline, CDR1 is MNHEY and CDR2 SVGAGI. CDR3 bases: TGTGCCAGCAGTTTCCAAAGAAGGACTGAAGCTTTCTTT. Protein: CASSFQRRTEAFF.

This chain uses TRBV7-8 with TRBJ1-1; TRBD1 might be the D (6 bases). Per germline, CDR1 SGHVS and CDR2 FQNEAQ. The CDR3 has 15 residues. Deletions cut 2 bases from V and 1 base from J, with 11 bases between. The CDR3 sequence is CASSLQGQGNTEAFF. The DNA for the CDR3 is TGTGCCAGCAGCTTACAGGGGCAGGGGAACACTGAAGCTTTCTTT.

This clone was seen a single time. This rearrangement joins TRBV5-6 to TRBJ2-7; D is uncertain. The V gene's germline CDR1 is SGHDT and CDR2 YYEEEE. Trimming pared 5 bases from V and 1 base from J, leaving 13 bases between. The CDR3 runs 14 residues. In nucleotides, the CDR3 is TGTGCCAGCAGAGTAGGGATGGGGTCCTACGAGCAGTACTTC. It encodes CASRVGMGSYEQYF.

This chain uses TRBV5-1 with TRBJ2-5; D is unclear. V was clipped by 0 bases and J by 3 bases, with 6 bases between them. Germline V gives CDR1 SGHRS, CDR2 YFSETQ. The CDR3 is 13 amino acids. CDR3 region: CASSLATKETQYF. The DNA of the CDR3 is TGCGCCAGCAGCTTGGCCACCAAAGAGACCCAGTACTTC.

J is TRBJ2-7 and V is TRBV5-6; D possibly corresponds to TRBD2 (5 bases). The CDR3 is made up of 15 amino acids. The germline gives CDR1 SGHDT, CDR2 YYEEEE. Trimming removed 0 bases at V and 5 bases at J, with 15 bases between. CDR3 DNA sequence: TGTGCCAGCAGCTTGGGCGTAGGGATGAGGGACGAGCAGTACTTC. Translated: CASSLGVGMRDEQYF.

This clone was detected only a few times. The chain has TRBV7-2 and TRBJ2-5; TRBD2 aligns across 8 bases. Germline V gene data show CDR1 as SGHTA and CDR2 as FQGNSA. This CDR3 has 14 residues. With 1 base clipped from V and 2 bases from J, the junction kept 0 bases outside the gene matches. The CDR3 bases are TGTGCCAGCAGCTTAGGCGGGGGGCAAGAGACCCAGTACTTC. This encodes CASSLGGGQETQYF.

V gene TRBV7-9 combines with J gene TRBJ2-3; weak D call: TRBD1 (6 bases). Deletions cut 5 bases from V and 2 bases from J, with 11 bases between. From germline, CDR1 is SEHNR and CDR2 FQNEAQ (reference sequence). The CDR3 loop spans 14 amino acids. DNA for the CDR3: TGTGCCAGCAGCGCCGGACAGTACACAGATACGCAGTATTTT. Its protein product is CASSAGQYTDTQYF.

This sequence joins TRBV6-1 and TRBJ2-2; TRBD2 matches at 8 bases. The CDR3 is 17 amino acids. Germline CDR1 MNHNS, CDR2 SASEGT. V gave up 4 bases and J gave up 6 bases; unmatched junction bases: 13. This chain's CDR3 is CASSGVGLAAVAGELFF. As DNA, the CDR3 is TGTGCCAGCAGTGGGGTCGGACTAGCAGCTGTGGCCGGGGAGCTGTTTTTT.

The V and J genes are TRBV6-6 and TRBJ1-1; 9 bases line up with TRBD1. This CDR3 is 15 amino acids long. Germline V gene data show CDR1 as MNHNY and CDR2 as SVGAGI (reference sequence). Germline trimming cut 5 bases from V and 1 base from J; bases unmatched to any gene: 5. CDR3 protein: CASSTRGQGNTEAFF. The CDR3 DNA is TGTGCCAGCAGTACAAGGGGACAGGGGAACACTGAAGCTTTCTTT.

V and J are TRBV19 and TRBJ1-6; D is ambiguous. The CDR3 contains 12 residues. CDR1 and CDR2 from the germline V gene are LNHDA and SQIVND (reference sequence). Trimming took 4 bases from V and 9 from J, leaving 7 bases between them. In nucleotides, the CDR3 is TGTGCCAGTAGTACCCTCACTTCACCCCTCCACTTT. The encoded protein is CASSTLTSPLHF. Complete variable domain (other parts from reference TRBV19 and TRBJ1-6): DGGITQSPKYLFRKEGQNVTLSCEQNLNHDAMYWYRQDPGQGLRLIYYSQIVNDFQKGDIAEGYSVSREKKESFPLTVTSAQKNPTAFYLCASSTLTSPLHFGNGTRLTVT.

V gene TRBV30 combines with J gene TRBJ2-7; 8 positions match TRBD1. CDR1 is GTSNPN, CDR2 SVGIG, per germline (reference sequence). The V segment lost 3 bases and the J segment 0 bases; nucleotides outside the gene matches: 16. This CDR3 is 18 amino acids long. The CDR3 spells CAWRLFGTGPPNSYEQYF. The CDR3, as DNA: TGTGCCTGGAGACTCTTCGGGACAGGTCCTCCCAACTCCTACGAGCAGTACTTC.

CDR3 region: CAWSVRPNYGYTF. The CDR3 DNA reads TGTGCCTGGAGTGTTAGGCCTAACTATGGCTACACCTTC. This chain connects TRBV30 to TRBJ1-2, with D hard to call. This CDR3 comprises 13 residues. Germline CDR1 reads GTSNPN; CDR2 reads SVGIG (reference sequence). The V end was cut by 0 bases, the J end by 0 bases, with 5 bases between.

J is TRBJ1-2 and V is TRBV5-1, with TRBD1 identical over 7 bases. This CDR3 contains 15 residues. V shed 0 bases, J shed 7 bases, and the junction held 9 bases outside the gene matches. Germline-derived CDR1 and CDR2 are SGHRS and YFSETQ. The CDR3 region has the DNA TGCGCCAGCAGCTTGGCTTCAGGGGGGAAGAGTGGCTACACCTTC. Amino acids: CASSLASGGKSGYTF.

This chain joins TRBV4-1 and TRBJ2-3; TRBD1 agrees at 9 bases. The J segment lost 3 bases and the V segment lost 4 bases, leaving 11 bases of the junction unmatched. The germline V gene encodes CDR1 MGHRA and CDR2 YSYEKL. CDR3 size: 17 residues. The CDR3: CASSPSGTGGKTDTQYF. The CDR3 DNA reads TGCGCCAGCAGCCCGTCAGGCACAGGGGGCAAAACAGATACGCAGTATTTT.

The genes are TRBV18 and TRBJ2-1; 7 bases line up with TRBD2. Germline lookup yields CDR1 KGHSH and CDR2 LQKENI. The CDR3 loop spans 15 amino acids. The trim removed 2 bases at V and 7 bases at J, leaving 8 bases unmatched. CDR3 sequence (DNA): TGTGCCAGCTCACCAGGAAGGACTAGTTCAAATGAGCAGTTCTTC. It codes for CASSPGRTSSNEQFF.

The rearrangement links TRBV25-1 to TRBJ2-6; D is uncertain. Germline CDR1 reads MGHDK; CDR2 reads SYGVNS. V lost 4 bases, J lost 4 bases, and 5 bases lay in between. The CDR3 extends over 13 amino acids. CDR3 DNA: TGTGCCAGCAGTGTATCCGGGGCCAACGTCCTGACTTTC. Amino acids: CASSVSGANVLTF.

The chain carries TRBV11-3 and TRBJ2-1; no clear D gene. Germline assignment: CDR1 SGHNT and CDR2 YENEEA. V dropped 1 base and J dropped 9 bases, with 10 bases sitting between them. The CDR3 is 13 amino acids. The CDR3 nucleotides are TGTGCCAGCAGCTTAGGCCCAATCCGTGAGCAGTTCTTC. This translates into CASSLGPIREQFF.

This rearrangement joins TRBV7-9 to TRBJ1-5, with D tentatively TRBD1 (6 bases). Germline CDR1 is SEHNR and CDR2 is FQNEAQ (reference sequence). This CDR3 is built from 14 residues. V lost 5 bases and J 0 bases, leaving 8 bases between the germline ends. The CDR3 loop reads CASSMDSSNQPQHF. The CDR3, as DNA: TGTGCCAGCAGCATGGACAGTAGCAATCAGCCCCAGCATTTT. The full variable domain, with the rest looked up from reference TRBV7-9 and TRBJ1-5, is DTGVSQNPRHKITKRGQNVTFRCDPISEHNRLYWYRQTLGQGPEFLTYFQNEAQLEKSRLLSDRFSAERPKGSFSTLEIQRTEQGDSAMYLCASSMDSSNQPQHFGDGTRLSIL.

The chain couples TRBV6-1 to TRBJ2-3; 10 positions match TRBD2. The CDR3 is 13 residues long. Germline V lookup: CDR1 MNHNS, CDR2 SASEGT. Losses at the gene ends were 7 bases for V and 6 bases for J; bases not matched to a gene: 4. The CDR3 coding sequence is TGTGCCAGCACTAGCGGGAGTCCGGATACGCAGTATTTT. Its translation: CASTSGSPDTQYF.

This rearrangement joins TRBV7-2 to TRBJ1-2; D not resolved. The germline V and J ends were trimmed by 5 bases and 3 bases, with 7 bases remaining between them. Germline CDR1 SGHTA, CDR2 FQGNSA. This CDR3 contains 12 residues. The CDR3: CASSLRDYGYTF. CDR3 coding DNA: TGTGCCAGCAGCCTGCGGGACTATGGCTACACCTTC.

The V and J genes are TRBV29-1 and TRBJ1-1, with 7 bases matching TRBD1. Germline V gene data show CDR1 as SQVTM and CDR2 as ANQGSEA. With 2 bases clipped from V and 5 bases from J, the junction kept 5 bases outside the gene matches. The length of the CDR3 is 13 residues. This CDR3 reads CSVEKQGRTEAFF. CDR3 coding DNA: TGCAGCGTTGAAAAACAGGGGCGGACTGAAGCTTTCTTT.

The chain carries TRBV5-1 and TRBJ1-3; D gene ambiguous. The V end lost 0 bases, the J end lost 0 bases, and 10 bases lay between the germline ends. This CDR3 is 16 amino acids long. CDR1 and CDR2 from the germline V gene are SGHRS and YFSETQ. The CDR3 coding sequence is TGCGCCAGCAGCTTGGAGCAGCTCTTCTCTGGAAACACCATATATTTT. As protein: CASSLEQLFSGNTIYF.

This chain joins TRBV7-2 and TRBJ1-3; D possibly corresponds to TRBD1 (5 bases). The CDR3 is made up of 16 amino acids. Trimming cost V 7 bases and J 2 bases, with 18 bases left between them. From germline, CDR1 is SGHTA and CDR2 FQGNSA. CDR3 bases: TGTGCCAGCACCCCCTCCGAGGGACGTACTGGAAACACCATATATTTT. This sequence encodes CASTPSEGRTGNTIYF.

The V gene is TRBV6-1, the J gene TRBJ1-3, with 11 bases that match TRBD1. Trimming at V came to 3 bases and at J to 3 bases, leaving 1 base not matched to a gene. Germline CDR1 is MNHNS and CDR2 is SASEGT. The CDR3 covers 15 residues. The CDR3 spells CASSEGTGGGNTIYF. The CDR3 DNA reads as TGTGCCAGCAGTGAGGGGACAGGGGGTGGAAACACCATATATTTT.

V is TRBV5-1 and J is TRBJ2-1; 7 bases fit TRBD1. This CDR3 comprises 15 residues. Trimming removed 4 bases from V and 3 bases from J; junction bases left unmatched: 7. Germline-derived CDR1 and CDR2 are SGHRS and YFSETQ. CDR3 amino acids: CASSGTGVGYNEQFF. The DNA of the CDR3 is TGCGCCAGCAGCGGCACAGGGGTGGGCTACAATGAGCAGTTCTTC. The variable domain in full, completed from reference TRBV5-1 and TRBJ2-1, reads KAGVTQTPRYLIKTRGQQVTLSCSPISGHRSVSWYQQTPGQGLQFLFEYFSETQRNKGNFPGRFSGRQFSNSRSEMNVSTLELGDSALYLCASSGTGVGYNEQFFGPGTRLTVL.